The 13 T cell receptor beta chains reported below all come from one sample, sequenced in a study of response to subunit inactivated influenza vaccine. Each CDR3 protein is one row after TCRdb ran MiXCR on the RT-PCR reads. The repertoire holds more than 450,000 distinct CDR3 sequences, with about 11% as singletons. The material was PBMCs from blood, obtained on the day of vaccination. These receptors all stem from a man aged 50-59 years who received an inactivated influenza vaccine.

There are many counts of this clonotype. This chain joins TRBV12-3 or TRBV12-4 and TRBJ2-7, with TRBD2 matching over 12 bases. J lost 6 bases, V lost 6 bases, and 6 bases had no gene match. The CDR3 has 14 amino acids. For the CDR3, the DNA is TGTGCCAGCAGCCCTAGCGGGAGGGGTGGCGAGCAGTACTTC. Amino acid sequence: CASSPSGRGGEQYF.

V and J are TRBV28 and TRBJ2-7, with unresolved D. In germline, CDR1 is MDHEN, CDR2 SYDVKM. V gave up 5 bases and J gave up 0 bases, with 14 bases separating them. The CDR3 spans 15 residues. CDR3 sequence: CASSRGQASSYEQYF. The CDR3 DNA reads TGTGCCAGCAGTAGAGGCCAGGCGAGCTCCTACGAGCAGTACTTC.

The V call is TRBV7-2, the J call TRBJ2-3; a weak D match, TRBD2 (6 bases). Germline V gene sequence: CDR1 SGHTA, CDR2 FQGNSA. The CDR3 contains 16 residues. Trimming shortened V by 2 bases and J by 3 bases, and 15 bases separated the two germline ends. The CDR3 here is CASSLQPGLSTDTQYF. Written as DNA, the CDR3 is TGTGCCAGCAGCTTACAACCGGGACTCTCAACAGATACGCAGTATTTT.

This clonotype has more than one count but fewer than ten. The CDR3 coding sequence is TGTGCCACCAAGCCACCGGGAACTGAAGCTTTCTTT. Its translation: CATKPPGTEAFF. The J gene is TRBJ1-1, the V gene TRBV7-2; D remains unclear. Per germline, CDR1 SGHTA and CDR2 FQGNSA. Between the trimmed V and J ends, which lost 10 bases and 5 bases, there was a span of 14 bases. The CDR3 consists of 12 residues.

This clonotype was counted a few times. The V call is TRBV30, the J call TRBJ2-3; weak D call: TRBD1 (5 bases). Germline lookup yields CDR1 GTSNPN and CDR2 SVGIG (reference sequence). The length of the CDR3 is 15 residues. Trimming cost V 4 bases and J 9 bases, with 23 bases left between them. This CDR3 is CAWTPQELRRATQYF. For the CDR3, the DNA is TGTGCCTGGACCCCACAGGAACTCCGACGGGCCACGCAGTATTTT.

J is TRBJ2-5 and V is TRBV5-5, with a possible D match to TRBD1 (5 bases). Per the germline V gene, CDR1 is SGHKS and CDR2 is YYEKEE (reference sequence). V was pared by 4 bases and J by 5 bases, with 12 bases between. The CDR3 has 13 amino acids. For the CDR3, the DNA is TGTGCCAGCAGCCAGCAGTCAGGGGAGACCCAGTACTTC. The encoded protein is CASSQQSGETQYF.

The chain carries TRBV9 and TRBJ2-1; a possible D gene is TRBD2 (5 bases). This CDR3 has 14 residues. V was cut by 6 bases and J by 4 bases, with 14 bases left in between. Germline loops: CDR1 SGDLS, CDR2 YYNGEE. CDR3 sequence (DNA): TGTGCCAGCAACCCGGGCGGGCGTTACAATGAGCAGTTCTTC. This gives the protein CASNPGGRYNEQFF.

This clonotype was counted only a few times. Given a much more abundant clone one base away, this may be a read error. V and J are TRBV27 and TRBJ2-7; 8 nucleotides agree with TRBD1. The CDR3 is 13 residues long. CDR1 is MNHEY and CDR2 is SMNVEV in the germline V gene (reference sequence). Unmatched junction bases numbered 4, after V lost 6 bases and J lost 3 bases. CDR3 residues: CASRPGQVYEQYF. As DNA, the CDR3 is TGTGCCAGCAGACCGGGACAGGTCTACGAGCAGTACTTC.

V and J are TRBV7-2 and TRBJ2-2; TRBD1 aligns across 7 bases. CDR1 is SGHTA, CDR2 FQGNSA, per germline. CDR3 length: 14 amino acids. Trimming cost V 5 bases and J 6 bases; bases outside gene matches: 6. CDR3 in DNA: TGTGCCAGCAGCCCCGGACAGGCGGCCGGGGAGCTGTTTTTT. Its protein product is CASSPGQAAGELFF.

The chain is built from TRBV28 and TRBJ2-5; 7 bases line up with TRBD1. This CDR3 contains 12 residues. V was clipped by 1 base and J by 11 bases; unmatched bases: 4. Looked up from germline, CDR1 is MDHEN and CDR2 is SYDVKM. The CDR3 DNA reads as TGTGCCAGCAGTTTATATGGGACAGCACAGTACTTC. It codes for CASSLYGTAQYF.

This chain joins TRBV20-1 and TRBJ2-2, with 8 nucleotides matching TRBD2. The CDR3 runs 15 residues. Germline values: CDR1 DFQATT, CDR2 SNEGSKA (reference sequence). V lost 5 bases to trimming and J lost 7 bases; unmatched junction nucleotides: 12. In DNA form, the CDR3 reads TGCAGTGCTCGTCAGCGGGAGCGGCCCCTCGGGGAGCTGTTTTTT. Translating gives CSARQRERPLGELFF.

V gene TRBV3-1 combines with J gene TRBJ2-1; 8 positions agree with TRBD2. Trimming removed 0 bases from V and 13 bases from J; junction bases left unmatched: 11. CDR1 is LGHDT and CDR2 is YNNKEL in the germline V gene (reference sequence). The CDR3 consists of 15 residues. In nucleotides, the CDR3 is TGTGCCAGCAGCCAAGATCCCGGGGGGGCGGGAGGACAGTTCTTC. Its translation is CASSQDPGGAGGQFF.

This clonotype showed up just a few times. This chain connects TRBV20-1 to TRBJ2-7; weak D call: TRBD1 (5 bases). V dropped 0 bases and J dropped 9 bases, with 21 bases sitting between them. Germline V CDR1 and CDR2: DFQATT, SNEGSKA (reference sequence). The CDR3 spans 15 residues. The CDR3 loop is CSARDLFGQTPRQYF. The CDR3 coding sequence is TGCAGTGCTAGAGATCTTTTCGGACAAACCCCGCGGCAGTACTTC.